Below, 30 T cell receptor beta chains from the same sample are listed, as sequenced in a study of control samples from healthy donors and cancer patients. Assay: immunoSEQ multiplex PCR; the TCRdb copy retains only in-frame clones and omits some. The sample records approximately 160,000 clones, 80% to 95% being singletons. The sequenced sample consisted of blood. These receptor sequences come from a woman aged 25 to 39 in good health.

J is TRBJ1-3 and V is TRBV2, with a possible D match to TRBD1 (5 bases). V lost 4 bases, J lost 4 bases, and 8 bases lay in between. The CDR3 length is 13 residues. From germline, CDR1 is SNHLY and CDR2 FYNNEI. The CDR3 DNA is TGTGCCAGCAGTGTGGGGACGGGAAACACCATATATTTT. It translates to CASSVGTGNTIYF.

The rearrangement uses TRBV7-8 and TRBJ2-2; a possible D gene is TRBD1 (7 bases). The CDR3 has 18 residues. Germline-derived CDR1 and CDR2 are SGHVS and FQNEAQ. The V end lost 0 bases, the J end lost 3 bases, and 17 bases lay between the germline ends. In nucleotides, the CDR3 is TGTGCCAGCAGCTTAGCACAGAATGGAGGGGGCGACACCGGGGAGCTGTTTTTT. Translation gives CASSLAQNGGGDTGELFF.

The genes are TRBV21-1 and TRBJ2-3; the D segment call TRBD2 is taken from the table without a DNA check. TRBV21-1 is a documented pseudogene. There are 17 residues in the CDR3. CDR3 DNA sequence: TGTGCCAGCAGCAAAGTTTCATCGGGAGGTCCCACAGATACGCAGTATTTT. Protein sequence: CASSKVSSGGPTDTQYF.

The gene calls are TRBV4-1 and TRBJ1-4; no reliable D call. Germline CDR1 is MGHRA and CDR2 is YSYEKL. Trimming cost V 1 base and J 8 bases, with 5 bases left between them. The CDR3 sequence is 12 residues long. CDR3 sequence reads: CASSQVYEKLFF. As DNA, the CDR3 is TGCGCCAGCAGCCAAGTTTACGAAAAACTGTTTTTT.

The V gene is TRBV5-4, the J gene TRBJ2-1; 7 bases match TRBD1. Germline CDR1 reads SGHNT; CDR2 reads YYREEE (reference sequence). J lost 10 bases, V lost 4 bases, and 14 bases had no gene match. CDR3 length: 15 residues. The CDR3, as DNA: TGTGCCAGCAGCACACCCGGACAGGCCAGAATCGAGCAGTTCTTC. Translated: CASSTPGQARIEQFF.

This chain joins TRBV4-2 and TRBJ1-6, with D unclear. Germline V gene sequence: CDR1 LGHNA, CDR2 YNFKEQ. The CDR3 length is 11 residues. V was cut by 1 base and J by 14 bases, with 6 bases left in between. CDR3 loop: CASSQAGSLHF. The CDR3 DNA reads TGTGCCAGCAGCCAAGCCGGATCCCTCCACTTT.

This clone was recorded once. The chain is built from TRBV30 and TRBJ1-5, with D uncertain. The germline V gene has CDR1 GTSNPN and CDR2 SVGIG (reference sequence). The V end was cut by 1 base, the J end by 4 bases, with 11 bases between. The CDR3 has 14 amino acids. The chain's CDR3 is CAWSAFTSNQPQHF. Here the CDR3 DNA reads TGTGCCTGGAGTGCCTTCACCTCGAATCAGCCCCAGCATTTT.

The rearrangement links TRBV9 to TRBJ2-1; D is tentatively TRBD1 or TRBD2 (6 bases each). CDR1 and CDR2 from the germline V gene are SGDLS and YYNGEE. Trimming left V 3 bases short and J 5 bases short, with 12 bases between. This CDR3 spans 14 amino acids. CDR3 bases: TGTGCCAGCAGCGACTTCCGGGGGCACAATGAGCAGTTCTTC. It translates to CASSDFRGHNEQFF.

The chain joins TRBV18 to TRBJ1-4; 8 bases match TRBD1. The CDR3 extends over 21 amino acids. Per germline, CDR1 KGHSH and CDR2 LQKENI. V was clipped by 5 bases and J by 4 bases; unmatched bases: 24. The CDR3 DNA reads as TGTGCCAGCTCAACCGGGACAGGACTTTCTGGCCCAACGATTCGTAATGAAAAACTGTTTTTT. The encoded protein is CASSTGTGLSGPTIRNEKLFF.

The CDR3, as DNA: TGTGCCAGCAGTCGGACTAGTGGCAATGAGCAGTTCTTC. Translation gives CASSRTSGNEQFF. The rearrangement links TRBV27 to TRBJ2-1, with 7 bases lining up with TRBD2. With V trimmed by 5 bases and J by 6 bases, 4 bases remained unmatched. This CDR3 contains 13 residues. Germline assignment: CDR1 MNHEY and CDR2 SMNVEV (reference sequence).

The chain has TRBV10-3 and TRBJ2-1; either TRBD1 or TRBD2 may supply D (6 bases each). CDR3 length equals 16 residues. Germline CDR1 reads ENHRY; CDR2 reads SYGVKD. The V end was cut by 8 bases, the J end by 5 bases, with 22 bases between. The DNA of the CDR3 is TGTGCCATCGTCGCTGGCGGGACCAGGGGACACAATGAGCAGTTCTTC. Its translation is CAIVAGGTRGHNEQFF.

This clone showed up just once. The chain recombines TRBV7-9 with TRBJ2-5; D tentatively fits TRBD1 or TRBD2 (5 bases each). This CDR3 is 14 amino acids long. CDR1 and CDR2 from the germline V gene are SEHNR and FQNEAQ (reference sequence). V was shortened by 5 bases and J by 3 bases, with 13 bases between the two germline ends. Here the CDR3 reads CASSPPRGEETQYF. The CDR3 nucleotides are TGTGCCAGCAGCCCCCCGAGGGGCGAAGAGACCCAGTACTTC.

The V call is TRBV2, the J call TRBJ1-1; D may be TRBD1 (5 bases). V lost 11 bases, J lost 3 bases, and 16 bases lay in between. Germline V gives CDR1 SNHLY, CDR2 FYNNEI. The CDR3 runs 13 residues. The CDR3 sequence: CADSGGMDTEAFF. The CDR3 bases are TGTGCCGACAGCGGGGGGATGGACACTGAAGCTTTCTTT.

The chain has TRBV27 and TRBJ2-7; D may be TRBD1 (6 bases). The CDR3 consists of 13 residues. Deletions cut 2 bases from V and 3 bases from J, with 8 bases between. Germline CDR1 reads MNHEY; CDR2 reads SMNVEV (reference sequence). CDR3 region: CASSLLDSYEQYF. CDR3 bases: TGTGCCAGCAGTTTACTGGACAGCTACGAGCAGTACTTC.

This clone was observed once. The rearrangement joins TRBV29-1 to TRBJ1-1, with 9 nucleotides matching TRBD1. Trimming cost V 7 bases and J 6 bases; bases outside gene matches: 9. This CDR3 region has 13 residues. Germline values: CDR1 SQVTM, CDR2 ANQGSEA. The CDR3 sequence is CSAWTGALSEAFF. CDR3 bases: TGCAGCGCCTGGACAGGGGCTCTCTCTGAAGCTTTCTTT.

The genes are TRBV18 and TRBJ1-1, with no clear D. The CDR3 has 13 amino acids. V was pared by 0 bases and J by 6 bases, with 8 bases between. Looked up from germline, CDR1 is KGHSH and CDR2 is LQKENI. Here the CDR3 reads CASSPPRQSEAFF. Here the CDR3 DNA reads TGTGCCAGCTCACCACCCCGGCAGTCTGAAGCTTTCTTT.

This clone appeared once. This chain uses TRBV4-2 with TRBJ2-7; D is possibly TRBD1 or TRBD2 (6 bases each). V was pared by 1 base and J by 3 bases, with 13 bases between. The length of the CDR3 is 15 residues. Germline CDR1 is LGHNA and CDR2 is YNFKEQ. CDR3 loop: CASSQVGGGSYEQYF. The CDR3 DNA sequence: TGTGCCAGCAGCCAAGTTGGAGGGGGAAGCTACGAGCAGTACTTC.

This sequence joins TRBV5-1 and TRBJ2-5, with 7 bases matching TRBD2. With V trimmed by 5 bases and J by 5 bases, 12 bases remained unmatched. Germline lookup yields CDR1 SGHRS and CDR2 YFSETQ. CDR3 size: 15 residues. The CDR3 sequence is CASRPAGGSDETQYF. The DNA for the CDR3 is TGCGCCAGCAGACCGGCGGGCGGGAGCGATGAGACCCAGTACTTC.

This clone was found once. The rearrangement uses TRBV27 and TRBJ2-7; 9 bases map to TRBD1. The trim removed 5 bases at V and 5 bases at J, leaving 13 bases unmatched. This CDR3 contains 16 residues. Germline V gene sequence: CDR1 MNHEY, CDR2 SMNVEV (reference sequence). This CDR3 reads CASSLQGARLRDEQYF. Here the CDR3 DNA reads TGTGCCAGCAGTCTACAGGGGGCCCGTCTTAGGGACGAGCAGTACTTC.

The chain couples TRBV3-1 (or the pseudogene TRBV3-2) to TRBJ2-5; possible D gene TRBD2, 6 bases. The CDR3 has 14 residues. Between the trimmed V and J ends, which lost 4 bases and 5 bases, there was a span of 14 bases. CDR1 is LGHDT, CDR2 YNNKEL, per germline (reference sequence). CDR3 DNA sequence: TGTGCCAGCAGCCGAACGGAGGGAGCGGAGACCCAGTACTTC. It is translated as CASSRTEGAETQYF.

Only a few counts were recorded for this clone. The CDR3 region has the DNA TGTGCCAGCAGCGGGACCCGAGGGGGTCGGAATGGCTACACCTTC. Translating it yields CASSGTRGGRNGYTF. The rearrangement links TRBV5-4 to TRBJ1-2, with TRBD1 as a possible D gene (6 bases). This CDR3 contains 15 residues. Germline CDR1 reads SGHNT; CDR2 reads YYREEE (reference sequence). Between the trimmed V and J ends, which lost 4 bases and 6 bases, there was a span of 19 bases.

The V and J genes are TRBV28 and TRBJ1-5, with TRBD1 identical over 8 bases. This CDR3 has 16 amino acids. Unmatched junction bases numbered 8, after V lost 1 base and J lost 6 bases. Germline V gene sequence: CDR1 MDHEN, CDR2 SYDVKM. CDR3 bases: TGTGCCAGCAGTTTATTCCAGGCAGGGGGCCGTCAGCCCCAGCATTTT. Protein product: CASSLFQAGGRQPQHF.

V usage is TRBV27 and J usage is TRBJ1-6, with 8 bases that match TRBD1. After removal of 5 bases from V and 6 bases from J, the junction contained 6 bases not matched to a gene. The CDR3 length is 15 residues. CDR1 and CDR2 from the germline V gene are MNHEY and SMNVEV (reference sequence). The CDR3 protein is CASSLTGARNSPLHF. CDR3 coding DNA: TGTGCCAGCAGTCTGACAGGGGCCCGTAATTCACCCCTCCACTTT.

The chain links TRBV28 to TRBJ1-2, with 8 nucleotides matching TRBD1. Germline V gene sequence: CDR1 MDHEN, CDR2 SYDVKM. The ends lost 6 bases at V and 2 bases at J; junction bases unmatched: 2. CDR3 size: 13 residues. CDR3 sequence reads: CASRAGGNYGYTF. In DNA form, the CDR3 reads TGTGCCAGCAGAGCAGGGGGCAACTATGGCTACACCTTC.

Only a few counts were recorded for this clone. The gene calls are TRBV4-3 and TRBJ2-1, with a weak D call TRBD1 (6 bases). This CDR3 is built from 17 residues. V was clipped by 0 bases and J by 7 bases, with 19 bases between them. Germline CDR1 and CDR2: LGHNA and YSLEER. The CDR3 coding sequence is TGCGCCAGCAGCCAAGAAGGGGGACAAAGAGGGGGAAATGAGCAGTTCTTC. It translates to CASSQEGGQRGGNEQFF.

The rearrangement links TRBV19 to TRBJ2-4; D call uncertain. The germline gives CDR1 LNHDA, CDR2 SQIVND (reference sequence). Trimming removed 5 bases from V and 7 bases from J, with 15 bases in between. The CDR3 spans 14 residues. CDR3 in DNA: TGTGCCAGTAGTCCTGGAGCCGTCCCCAACATTCAGTACTTC. Protein: CASSPGAVPNIQYF.

The rearrangement joins TRBV18 to TRBJ2-4; D is unresolved. CDR3 size: 15 residues. V was cut by 6 bases and J by 1 base, with 13 bases left in between. The germline V gene has CDR1 KGHSH and CDR2 LQKENI. This CDR3 reads CASSLQARAKNIQYF. The CDR3 region has the DNA TGTGCCAGCTCTCTTCAGGCCAGGGCCAAAAACATTCAGTACTTC. Variable domain in full (rest from reference TRBV18 and TRBJ2-4): NAGVMQNPRHLVRRRGQEARLRCSPMKGHSHVYWYRQLPEEGLKFMVYLQKENIIDESGMPKERFSAEFPKEGPSILRIQQVVRGDSAAYFCASSLQARAKNIQYFGAGTRLSVL.

The chain couples TRBV5-6 to TRBJ2-7, with a tentative D call TRBD1 (5 bases). CDR3 size: 13 residues. CDR1 and CDR2 from the germline V gene are SGHDT and YYEEEE. Trimming removed 4 bases at V and 4 bases at J, with 12 bases between. The CDR3 spells CASSLGDPYEQYF. The CDR3, as DNA: TGTGCCAGCAGCCTAGGGGATCCTTACGAGCAGTACTTC.

This clone was detected once. At the DNA level, this CDR3 is encoded by other sequences in the same sample as well. V is TRBV5-1 and J is TRBJ2-1; D may match TRBD1 or TRBD2 (6 bases each). The CDR3 totals 16 residues. V gave up 4 bases and J gave up 7 bases, with 21 bases separating them. Germline V gene lookup returns CDR1 SGHRS and CDR2 YFSETQ. CDR3 amino acids: CASSQGMGGLRNEQFF. The CDR3 DNA follows: TGCGCCAGCAGCCAGGGGATGGGGGGTCTAAGGAATGAGCAGTTCTTC.

This clone was recorded once. The chain employs TRBV20-1 and TRBJ2-3, with 9 bases matching TRBD2. Trimming cost V 3 bases and J 5 bases; bases outside gene matches: 21. CDR3 size: 19 residues. Germline CDR1 is DFQATT and CDR2 is SNEGSKA (reference sequence). The DNA for the CDR3 is TGCAGTGCTAGTGGTTTCGAATCCGGGACTAGCCAAGCGGTAGATACGCAGTATTTT. Protein product: CSASGFESGTSQAVDTQYF.